This T cell receptor (beta chain) was obtained from a study of T cells expressing NK-cell markers. For the study at large: Of eight sequenced donors, seven were HCMV-seropositive and one HCMV-seronegative.

What made the TCR beta cDNA was 5'RACE template switching with UMIs. From its re-call of the 5' RACE reads, TCRdb lists each CDR3 protein once, without DNA. Its clone listing holds under 600,000 distinct CDR3 sequences. Concerning this clonotype: The antigen is not known.

General study points: In a group of about six donors, dominant NKG2C+ clonotypes represented roughly 1.0-7.5% of CD8+ T cells.

The receptor comes from a woman aged 45-59 years in good health. Sequenced input: blood T cells: a sorted CD56 or NKG2C T cell subset, CD4+ or CD8+ T cells, or bulk PBMC T cells (not recorded which).

CDR3 sequence: CASTRPSTDTQYF. The chain uses TRBV12-3 or TRBV12-4 and TRBJ2-3. The CDR3 runs to 13 residues.